What follows are 14 T cell receptor beta chains derived from one specimen sequenced in a study of CD39 and CD103 CD8 tumor-infiltrating T cells. Measured with immunoSEQ multiplex PCR; TCRdb has only the in-frame clones, and not every one. The sample lists approximately 2,500 clones, 55% to 75% seen once, with over 10% in the top ten. The sample taken for sequencing was CD39- CD103- CD8+ T cells sorted from the tumor. This sample's subset: CD103-CD39- double-negative CD45RA- CD8 T cells. These receptors were collected from a human donor with head and neck squamous cell carcinoma.

This clone was seen a few times. The V and J genes are TRBV7-8 and TRBJ2-1; tentatively, D is TRBD1 (7 bases). CDR1 SGHVS and CDR2 FQNEAQ come from the germline V gene. This CDR3 spans 18 amino acids. V lost 1 base and J lost 1, with 17 bases in between. CDR3 coding DNA: TGTGCCAGCAGCTTAGACGGGAGACAGGGTCCGTCCTACAATGAGCAGTTCTTC. Translated: CASSLDGRQGPSYNEQFF.

The chain employs TRBV27 and TRBJ2-7, with a possible D match to TRBD2 (7 bases). The CDR3 is 13 amino acids. Between the trimmed V and J ends, which lost 10 bases and 3 bases, there was a span of 16 bases. The germline V gene has CDR1 MNHEY and CDR2 SMNVEV (reference sequence). The CDR3 region has the DNA TGTGCCACCGGGAGGACAGTCCGCTACGAGCAGTACTTC. This gives the protein CATGRTVRYEQYF.

The chain recombines TRBV5-1 with TRBJ1-1; 8 nucleotides match TRBD1. Germline trimming cut 1 base from V and 4 bases from J; bases unmatched to any gene: 0. The CDR3 loop spans 13 amino acids. CDR1 is SGHRS and CDR2 is YFSETQ in the germline V gene. CDR3 sequence: CASSLTGGTEAFF. The DNA for the CDR3 is TGCGCCAGCAGCTTGACAGGGGGCACTGAAGCTTTCTTT.

As regards this clone: The junction does not match germline at one end; this may be a read error. The chain is built from TRBV5-6 and TRBJ2-7; no reliable D call. CDR1 is SGHDT, CDR2 YYEEEE, per germline. CDR3 length: 14 residues. In DNA, the CDR3 is TGTGCCAGCAGCTATACGGGTTTCAGCTACGAGCAGTGCTTC. This encodes CASSYTGFSYEQCF.

The V call is TRBV5-4, the J call TRBJ2-7, with 8 bases identical to TRBD1. V shed 8 bases, J shed 1 base, and the junction held 5 bases outside the gene matches. The CDR3 totals 13 residues. CDR1 and CDR2 from the germline V gene are SGHNT and YYREEE (reference sequence). Here the CDR3 DNA reads TGTGCCAGTTTCAGGACAGGGTCCTACGAGCAGTACTTC. The encoded protein is CASFRTGSYEQYF.

The chain combines TRBV27 with TRBJ1-1, with D hard to call. This CDR3 region has 14 residues. V was cut by 4 bases and J by 1 base, with 10 bases left in between. CDR1 is MNHEY and CDR2 is SMNVEV in the germline V gene (reference sequence). The CDR3 spells CASSSRVRNTEAFF. For the CDR3, the DNA is TGTGCCAGCAGTTCCCGGGTTCGGAACACTGAAGCTTTCTTT.

The chain couples TRBV29-1 to TRBJ2-5; D might be TRBD1 (6 bases). This CDR3 contains 12 residues. Germline CDR1 and CDR2: SQVTM and ANQGSEA. Trimming left V 6 bases short and J 3 bases short, with 11 bases between. The CDR3 sequence is CSVQGHEETQYF. The CDR3, as DNA: TGCAGCGTCCAGGGACACGAAGAGACCCAGTACTTC.

The chain couples TRBV7-2 to TRBJ2-4; D not resolved. The V and J ends lost 5 bases and 0 bases respectively, with 14 bases between them. The germline V gene encodes CDR1 SGHTA and CDR2 FQGNSA. The length of the CDR3 is 16 residues. CDR3 DNA sequence: TGTGCCAGCAGCACCTCAGGATCCGTAGCCAAAAACATTCAGTACTTC. Protein sequence: CASSTSGSVAKNIQYF.

This clone was observed a single time. Written as DNA, the CDR3 is TGTGCCACCCTGGGGGGTACTGGCTACACCTTC. Protein sequence: CATLGGTGYTF. J is TRBJ1-2 and V is TRBV27; D might be TRBD1 (5 bases). Trimming cost V 10 bases and J 7 bases, with 13 bases left between them. Germline-derived CDR1 and CDR2 are MNHEY and SMNVEV (reference sequence). The CDR3 extends over 11 amino acids.

The CDR3 loop reads CASSAGAGDYEQYF. The CDR3 DNA sequence: TGTGCCAGTAGTGCGGGGGCAGGGGACTACGAGCAGTACTTC. V gene TRBV19 combines with J gene TRBJ2-7; D perhaps matches TRBD2 (7 bases). The V gene's germline CDR1 is LNHDA and CDR2 SQIVND (reference sequence). With 5 bases removed from V and 3 bases from J, the gap between germline ends came to 14 bases. CDR3 length equals 14 residues. Complete variable domain (other parts from reference TRBV19 and TRBJ2-7): DGGITQSPKYLFRKEGQNVTLSCEQNLNHDAMYWYRQDPGQGLRLIYYSQIVNDFQKGDIAEGYSVSREKKESFPLTVTSAQKNPTAFYLCASSAGAGDYEQYFGPGTRLTVT.

The chain recombines TRBV6-6 with TRBJ2-1; D is possibly TRBD1 (6 bases). Germline V lookup: CDR1 MNHNY, CDR2 SVGAGI (reference sequence). The CDR3 consists of 11 residues. Trimming took 11 bases from V and 11 from J, leaving 16 bases between them. The CDR3 spells CALRSGGQQFF. The CDR3 coding sequence is TGTGCCCTAAGGTCTGGGGGCCAGCAGTTCTTC.

Here the CDR3 DNA reads TGTGCCAGCAGTGATGCCAGGGGACGCAGAGGCACTGAAGCTTTCTTT. Translated, it gives CASSDARGRRGTEAFF. V usage is TRBV2 and J usage is TRBJ1-1, with TRBD1 as a possible D gene (6 bases). This CDR3 is built from 16 residues. Germline V CDR1 and CDR2: SNHLY, FYNNEI. Trimming pared 3 bases from V and 4 bases from J, leaving 18 bases between.

Remarks on this clone: It is unclear where the CDR3 begins or ends on the DNA, so no DNA is shown, and the CDR3 is as TCRdb lists it. V is TRBV5-8 and J is TRBJ1-1. CDR1 and CDR2 from the germline V gene are SGHTS and YDEGEE. The CDR3 numbers 12 amino acids, ends counted. This chain's CDR3 is CASSTSGTEAFF.

This chain links TRBV7-9 with TRBJ2-7; the D is unclear. Trimming removed 1 base from V and 2 bases from J, with 24 bases in between. Germline V gene lookup returns CDR1 SEHNR and CDR2 FQNEAQ (reference sequence). The length of the CDR3 is 19 residues. The CDR3 region is CASSLGLGSPAESPYEQYF. CDR3 coding DNA: TGTGCCAGCAGCTTAGGATTAGGGTCCCCGGCCGAGAGCCCCTACGAGCAGTACTTC.